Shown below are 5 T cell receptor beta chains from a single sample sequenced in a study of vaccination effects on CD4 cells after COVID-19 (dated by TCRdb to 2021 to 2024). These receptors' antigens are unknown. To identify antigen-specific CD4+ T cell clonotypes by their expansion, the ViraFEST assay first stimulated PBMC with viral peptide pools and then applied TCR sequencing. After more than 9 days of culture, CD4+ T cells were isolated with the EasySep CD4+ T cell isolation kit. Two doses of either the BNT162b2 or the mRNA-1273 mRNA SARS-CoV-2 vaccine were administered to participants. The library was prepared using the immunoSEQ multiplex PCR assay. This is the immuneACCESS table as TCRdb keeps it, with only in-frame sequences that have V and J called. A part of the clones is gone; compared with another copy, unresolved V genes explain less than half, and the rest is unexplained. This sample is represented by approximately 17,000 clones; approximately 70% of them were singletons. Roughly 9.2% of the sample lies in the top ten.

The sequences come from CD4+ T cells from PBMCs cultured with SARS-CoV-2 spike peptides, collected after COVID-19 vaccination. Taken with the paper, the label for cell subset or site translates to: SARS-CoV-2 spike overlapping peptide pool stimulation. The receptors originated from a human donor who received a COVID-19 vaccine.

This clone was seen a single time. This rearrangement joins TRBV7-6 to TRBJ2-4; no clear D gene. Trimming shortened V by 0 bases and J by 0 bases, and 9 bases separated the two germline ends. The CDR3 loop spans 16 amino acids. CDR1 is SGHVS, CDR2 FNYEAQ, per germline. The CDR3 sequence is CASSLASHLAKNIQYF. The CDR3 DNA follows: TGTGCCAGCAGCTTAGCGAGCCATCTAGCCAAAAACATTCAGTACTTC. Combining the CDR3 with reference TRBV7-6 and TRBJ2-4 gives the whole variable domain GAGVSQSPRYKVTKRGQDVALRCDPISGHVSLYWYRQALGQGPEFLTYFNYEAQQDKSGLPNDRFSAERPEGSISTLTIQRTEQRDSAMYRCASSLASHLAKNIQYFGAGTRLSVL.

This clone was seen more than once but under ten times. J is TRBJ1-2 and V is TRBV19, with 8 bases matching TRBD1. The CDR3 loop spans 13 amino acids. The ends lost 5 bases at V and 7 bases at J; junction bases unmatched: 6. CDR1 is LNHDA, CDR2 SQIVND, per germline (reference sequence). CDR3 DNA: TGTGCCAGTAGTTACGGACAGGGAGCTGGCTACACCTTC. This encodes CASSYGQGAGYTF.

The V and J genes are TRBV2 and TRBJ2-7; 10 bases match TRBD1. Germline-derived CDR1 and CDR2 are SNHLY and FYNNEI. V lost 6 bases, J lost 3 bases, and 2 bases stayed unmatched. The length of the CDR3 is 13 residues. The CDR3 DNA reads TGTGCCAGCAGAGGACAGGGGGGCTACGAGCAGTACTTC. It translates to CASRGQGGYEQYF.

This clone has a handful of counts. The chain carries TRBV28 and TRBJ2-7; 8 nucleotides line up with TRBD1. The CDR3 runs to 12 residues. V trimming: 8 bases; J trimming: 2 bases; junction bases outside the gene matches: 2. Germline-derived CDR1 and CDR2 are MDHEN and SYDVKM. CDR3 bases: TGTGCCAGCCGACAGGGGACCTACGAGCAGTACTTC. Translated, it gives CASRQGTYEQYF.

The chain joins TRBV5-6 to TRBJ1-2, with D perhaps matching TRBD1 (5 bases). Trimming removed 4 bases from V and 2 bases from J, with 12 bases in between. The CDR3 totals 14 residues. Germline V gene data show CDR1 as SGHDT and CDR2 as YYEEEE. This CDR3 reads CASSATGGNYGYTF. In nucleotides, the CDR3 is TGTGCCAGCAGCGCGACTGGGGGAAACTATGGCTACACCTTC.